This T cell receptor (beta chain) stems from a study of T cells in Graves' hyperthyroidism and ophthalmopathy. Notes on the study in general: Researchers report that a 13 V-J model separated ophthalmopathy from stable hyperthyroidism. Ophthalmopathy, which appeared later, was predicted by the model a median about 6 months before onset.

Ten or more counts support this clonotype. The antigen remains undetermined. RNA transcripts yielded amplified TCR beta CDR3 regions. HTBI primers were the set used in a first-round RT-PCR of the TCR CDR3. TCRdb fed the multiplex PCR reads into MiXCR, producing one record per CDR3 protein. The sample lists about 160,000 distinct CDR3 sequences; around 8.9% were seen once. V lost 7 bases to trimming and J lost 2 bases; unmatched junction nucleotides: 5. CDR1 SNHLY and CDR2 FYNNEI come from the germline V gene. This CDR3 region has 13 residues. V is TRBV2 and J is TRBJ2-7; 7 bases agree with TRBD1. The sequence came from a woman younger than 30 with Graves' hyperthyroidism that later progressed to Graves' ophthalmopathy. The material sequenced was blood. This CDR3 reads CASMMGTAYEQYF. Written as DNA, the CDR3 is TGTGCCAGCATGATGGGGACAGCCTACGAGCAGTACTTC.